A single sample is the source of the 9 T cell receptor beta chains below, sequenced in a study of blood T cell repertoires in COVID-19. Libraries were prepared by immunoSEQ multiplex PCR; TCRdb keeps only in-frame clonotypes and omits some of them. The table has approximately 170,000 clones, 80% to 90% seen once. Source material: peripheral blood. The receptor source for this set is an elderly woman with COVID-19, enrolled during active disease.

The chain couples TRBV6-5 to TRBJ2-7; 11 nucleotides agree with TRBD1. The V segment lost 6 bases and the J segment 5 bases; nucleotides outside the gene matches: 6. This CDR3 contains 14 residues. Germline assignment: CDR1 MNHEY and CDR2 SVGAGI. The CDR3 here is CASRRTGGHNEQYF. CDR3 DNA: TGTGCCAGCAGAAGGACAGGGGGCCACAACGAGCAGTACTTC.

The chain has TRBV28 and TRBJ1-4; D perhaps matches TRBD1 (6 bases). The CDR3 is 12 amino acids. The germline V gene has CDR1 MDHEN and CDR2 SYDVKM. V lost 9 bases and J lost 6, with 11 bases in between. The CDR3 sequence is CASKRGYEKLFF. The CDR3 nucleotides read TGTGCCAGTAAGAGGGGGTATGAAAAACTGTTTTTT.

This clone was picked up a small number of times. V gene TRBV19 combines with J gene TRBJ1-2, with D possibly being TRBD1 (5 bases). The CDR3 consists of 13 residues. Trimming took off 3 bases at V and 4 bases at J, with 9 bases between the two ends. Germline CDR1 reads LNHDA; CDR2 reads SQIVND (reference sequence). The CDR3 here is CASSMEGLYGYTF. CDR3 bases: TGTGCCAGTAGTATGGAGGGGCTCTATGGCTACACCTTC.

The rearrangement links TRBV4-2 to TRBJ2-1; weak D call: TRBD2 (6 bases). This CDR3 is built from 16 residues. The V gene's germline CDR1 is LGHNA and CDR2 YNFKEQ. The V end was cut by 2 bases, the J end by 6 bases, with 17 bases between. CDR3 sequence reads: CASSQRAAGILNEQFF. Here the CDR3 DNA reads TGTGCCAGCAGCCAACGAGCGGCGGGAATACTCAATGAGCAGTTCTTC.

The gene calls are TRBV4-2 and TRBJ2-5; 12 bases are a match to TRBD2. Germline loops: CDR1 LGHNA, CDR2 YNFKEQ. The CDR3 has 17 residues. Trimming took 1 base from V and 4 from J; bases not matched to a gene: 7. CDR3 sequence: CASSQGGTSGRGETQYF. The CDR3 DNA reads as TGTGCCAGCAGCCAAGGGGGGACTAGCGGGCGGGGAGAGACCCAGTACTTC.

Regarding this clone: The same CDR3 arises from other DNA sequences in this sample as well. V usage is TRBV5-1 and J usage is TRBJ2-7; D not certain. Trimming cost V 0 bases and J 1 base, with 8 bases left between them. Per germline, CDR1 SGHRS and CDR2 YFSETQ. The CDR3 runs 14 residues. This chain's CDR3 is CASSLDPSSYEQYF. The CDR3 coding sequence is TGCGCCAGCAGCTTGGACCCCAGTTCCTACGAGCAGTACTTC.

The chain uses TRBV6-4 and TRBJ2-6; 11 bases match TRBD1. The germline V gene encodes CDR1 MRHNA and CDR2 SNTAGT. This CDR3 has 18 residues. V lost 0 bases, J lost 0 bases, and 1 base stayed unmatched. The CDR3 bases are TGTGCCAGCAGTGACTCGGGGACAGGGGGCTCTGGGGCCAACGTCCTGACTTTC. Amino acids: CASSDSGTGGSGANVLTF.

In the case of this clone: Additional DNA sequences in this sample encode the identical CDR3. This chain connects TRBV20-1 to TRBJ1-1; D might be TRBD1 (6 bases). The CDR3 consists of 11 residues. Germline lookup yields CDR1 DFQATT and CDR2 SNEGSKA (reference sequence). V lost 4 bases and J 5 bases, leaving 8 bases between the germline ends. CDR3 DNA: TGCAGTGCTACAGGGGTGACTGAAGCTTTCTTT. Translating it yields CSATGVTEAFF.

This clone was seen just once. The chain employs TRBV20-1 and TRBJ2-5; 7 bases map to TRBD2. Germline values: CDR1 DFQATT, CDR2 SNEGSKA (reference sequence). The CDR3 has 11 amino acids. V lost 6 bases to trimming and J lost 5 bases; unmatched junction nucleotides: 3. The CDR3 protein is CSATGGETQYF. The CDR3 DNA reads TGCAGTGCCACGGGGGGTGAGACCCAGTACTTC.